What follows are 27 T cell receptor beta chains derived from one specimen sequenced in a study of cytomegalovirus exposure and HLA in healthy donors. In the PCR, 60 Vbeta and 13 Jbeta primers were used. The assay was immunoSEQ multiplex PCR, and TCRdb's table has in-frame clones only and misses some. The sample lists about 64,000 clones, about three quarters occurring once. The sample was PBMCs. These TCRs come from a male donor in good health and CMV-seropositive.

This chain uses TRBV30 with TRBJ2-3, with D possibly TRBD2 on 6 matching bases. Between the trimmed V and J ends, which lost 4 bases and 6 bases, there was a span of 23 bases. From germline, CDR1 is GTSNPN and CDR2 SVGIG (reference sequence). The CDR3 runs 16 residues. This chain's CDR3 is CAWNPAGLSPSDTQYF. CDR3 DNA sequence: TGTGCCTGGAATCCGGCGGGGCTTTCACCTTCCGATACGCAGTATTTT.

In this sample, this clone turned up a few times. The chain employs TRBV6-5 and TRBJ1-4; D unclear. Germline V gene data show CDR1 as MNHEY and CDR2 as SVGAGI. This CDR3 spans 12 amino acids. Trimming shortened V by 2 bases and J by 11 bases, and 9 bases separated the two germline ends. CDR3 DNA sequence: TGTGCCAGCAGTTACGAGGGCGGGAAACTGTTTTTT. Protein sequence: CASSYEGGKLFF.

The chain joins TRBV7-9 to TRBJ2-7, with 8 nucleotides matching TRBD1. The CDR3 is made up of 14 amino acids. Losses at the gene ends were 6 bases for V and 6 bases for J; bases not matched to a gene: 10. Germline CDR1 reads SEHNR; CDR2 reads FQNEAQ (reference sequence). The CDR3 DNA follows: TGTGCCAGCAGACCAGGGGGCTCCTCTCTCGAGCAGTACTTC. Its translation: CASRPGGSSLEQYF.

This chain links TRBV5-1 with TRBJ1-1, with TRBD1 identical over 8 bases. J gave up 0 bases and V 0 bases, and 4 bases lay outside the gene matches. The CDR3 contains 16 residues. Germline CDR1 is SGHRS and CDR2 is YFSETQ. CDR3 coding DNA: TGCGCCAGCAGCTTGGGACAGGGGACTCTGAACACTGAAGCTTTCTTT. It specifies CASSLGQGTLNTEAFF.

CDR3 sequence reads: CASSWGTDYNEQFF. CDR3 DNA sequence: TGTGCCAGCAGCTGGGGGACAGATTACAATGAGCAGTTCTTC. This chain links TRBV7-2 with TRBJ2-1; TRBD1 agrees at 7 bases. Germline V gene lookup returns CDR1 SGHTA and CDR2 FQGNSA. The CDR3 contains 14 residues. After removal of 4 bases from V and 4 bases from J, the junction contained 4 bases not matched to a gene.

The chain carries TRBV9 and TRBJ2-7; TRBD1 aligns across 11 bases. The CDR3 length is 12 residues. Germline-derived CDR1 and CDR2 are SGDLS and YYNGEE. The J segment lost 5 bases and the V segment lost 10 bases, leaving 5 bases of the junction unmatched. As DNA, the CDR3 is TGTGCCGGGGACAGGGGGAACCACGAGCAGTACTTC. Residues: CAGDRGNHEQYF.

The rearrangement links TRBV7-9 to TRBJ1-3; TRBD1 matches at 9 bases. Germline V gene lookup returns CDR1 SEHNR and CDR2 FQNEAQ (reference sequence). The CDR3 is 16 residues long. Trimming removed 3 bases from V and 4 bases from J; junction bases left unmatched: 7. This CDR3 reads CASSLLQGASGNTIYF. The CDR3 DNA follows: TGTGCCAGCAGCTTGTTACAGGGGGCATCCGGAAACACCATATATTTT.

This clone has more than one count but fewer than ten. The rearrangement uses TRBV6-6 and TRBJ2-1; D ambiguous. Looked up from germline, CDR1 is MNHNY and CDR2 is SVGAGI (reference sequence). The CDR3 length is 13 residues. Deletions cut 7 bases from V and 6 bases from J, with 13 bases between. In DNA form, the CDR3 reads TGTGCCAGCAACCTCGGGTCTCTCAATGAGCAGTTCTTC. It codes for CASNLGSLNEQFF.

The chain couples TRBV4-1 to TRBJ2-7; unclear D gene. Trimming took off 1 base at V and 0 bases at J, with 10 bases between the two ends. CDR1 and CDR2 (germline): MGHRA, YSYEKL. This CDR3 has 15 amino acids. CDR3 amino acids: CASSQGIDSSYEQYF. CDR3 sequence (DNA): TGCGCCAGCAGCCAAGGTATAGACTCCTCCTACGAGCAGTACTTC.

With respect to this clone: One end of the junction does not line up with germline, which may come from a read error. The V gene is TRBV27, the J gene TRBJ1-4; no reliable D call. This CDR3 contains 14 residues. CDR1 is MNHEY, CDR2 SMNVEV, per germline (reference sequence). The CDR3 loop reads CASSIINSNGKLFF. CDR3 nucleotides: TGTGCCAGCAGTATAATCAATAGTAATGGAAAACTGTTTTTT.

This sequence joins TRBV11-2 and TRBJ2-3; a weak D match, TRBD2 (7 bases). V lost 1 base to trimming and J lost 3 bases, with 11 bases between them. This CDR3 region has 15 residues. CDR1 SGHAT and CDR2 FQNNGV come from the germline V gene. In nucleotides, the CDR3 is TGTGCCAGCAGCTTAGGTGCGGGGGCGACAGATACGCAGTATTTT. Translated: CASSLGAGATDTQYF.

This clone was counted only a few times. The V call is TRBV4-1, the J call TRBJ1-4; possible D gene TRBD1, 6 bases. The V end was cut by 4 bases, the J end by 6 bases, with 15 bases between. Germline-derived CDR1 and CDR2 are MGHRA and YSYEKL. The CDR3 runs to 15 residues. In DNA form, the CDR3 reads TGCGCCAGCAGCCCCTCCCCAGCAGGGGATGAAAAACTGTTTTTT. This sequence encodes CASSPSPAGDEKLFF.

This clone was picked up a small number of times. The gene calls are TRBV2 and TRBJ2-1, with 7 bases that match TRBD2. Germline V gene sequence: CDR1 SNHLY, CDR2 FYNNEI. This CDR3 has 10 residues. V dropped 11 bases and J dropped 10; count of bases not matched to a gene: 5. The CDR3 here is CAAGVGEQFF. In nucleotides, the CDR3 is TGTGCCGCGGGGGTCGGGGAGCAGTTCTTC. Together with reference TRBV2 and TRBJ2-1, the CDR3 gives the full variable domain: EPEVTQTPSHQVTQMGQEVILRCVPISNHLYFYWYRQILGQKVEFLVSFYNNEISEKSEIFDDQFSVERPDGSNFTLKIRSTKLEDSAMYFCAAGVGEQFFGPGTRLTVL.

The V call is TRBV5-1, the J call TRBJ2-5; D gene unclear. CDR3 length: 12 residues. Germline lookup yields CDR1 SGHRS and CDR2 YFSETQ. V was pared by 1 base and J by 5 bases, with 6 bases between. The CDR3 loop reads CASSLTAETQYF. The CDR3 nucleotides are TGCGCCAGCAGCTTGACCGCGGAGACCCAGTACTTC.

This clone was picked up a small number of times. The gene calls are TRBV28 and TRBJ1-1; 7 nucleotides agree with TRBD1. The trim removed 4 bases at V and 7 bases at J, leaving 12 bases unmatched. The CDR3 has 15 amino acids. The germline CDR1 and CDR2 sequences are MDHEN and SYDVKM. Here the CDR3 reads CASSSGQTGKSEAFF. The DNA for the CDR3 is TGTGCCAGCAGTTCGGGACAGACCGGGAAGAGTGAAGCTTTCTTT.

V gene TRBV25-1 combines with J gene TRBJ2-5; the D gene is possibly TRBD2 (6 bases). V dropped 8 bases and J dropped 5 bases, with 18 bases sitting between them. The CDR3 runs to 14 residues. CDR1 MGHDK and CDR2 SYGVNS come from the germline V gene. CDR3 residues: CASGGTPWGETQYF. Written as DNA, the CDR3 is TGTGCCAGCGGCGGGACTCCATGGGGGGAGACCCAGTACTTC. Full variable domain (remainder filled in from reference TRBV25-1 and TRBJ2-5): EADIYQTPRYLVIGTGKKITLECSQTMGHDKMYWYQQDPGMELHLIHYSYGVNSTEKGDLSSESTVSRIRTEHFPLTLESARPSHTSQYLCASGGTPWGETQYFGPGTRLLVL.

The chain carries TRBV7-2 and TRBJ2-1; TRBD1 aligns across 11 bases. Germline-derived CDR1 and CDR2 are SGHTA and FQGNSA. V lost 8 bases, J lost 7 bases, and 7 bases stayed unmatched. The CDR3 is made up of 14 amino acids. The CDR3 here is CASSDRGRRNEQFF. Written as DNA, the CDR3 is TGTGCCAGCTCGGACAGGGGGCGAAGAAATGAGCAGTTCTTC. The whole variable domain, filled in from reference TRBV7-2 and TRBJ2-1, reads GAGVSQSPSNKVTEKGKDVELRCDPISGHTALYWYRQSLGQGLEFLIYFQGNSAPDKSGLPSDRFSAERTGGSVSTLTIQRTQQEDSAVYLCASSDRGRRNEQFFGPGTRLTVL.

This clone was observed once. V is TRBV5-8 and J is TRBJ1-3, with a tentative D call TRBD1 (6 bases). In germline, CDR1 is SGHTS, CDR2 YDEGEE. The CDR3 totals 16 residues. With 0 bases removed from V and 2 bases from J, the gap between germline ends came to 12 bases. The CDR3 loop is CASSLVTGKAGNTIYF. The DNA for the CDR3 is TGTGCCAGCAGCTTGGTTACAGGGAAAGCTGGAAACACCATATATTTT.

The rearrangement joins TRBV30 to TRBJ1-5, with 9 bases identical to TRBD1. The CDR3 extends over 14 amino acids. Trimming removed 2 bases from V and 4 bases from J; junction bases left unmatched: 3. Germline V gene sequence: CDR1 GTSNPN, CDR2 SVGIG (reference sequence). The CDR3 loop is CAWSPGTGNQPQHF. The CDR3 nucleotides are TGTGCCTGGAGTCCCGGGACAGGGAATCAGCCCCAGCATTTT.

The rearrangement links TRBV30 to TRBJ2-5; no firm D call. The closer fit of TRBJ2-7 to the DNA end suggests the J call may be wrong. There are 14 residues in the CDR3. The germline gives CDR1 GTSNPN, CDR2 SVGIG (reference sequence). The CDR3 DNA reads as TGTGCCTGGAGGGAACAACCAGGCTCCTACGAGCAGTACTTC. This translates into CAWREQPGSYEQYF.

The V gene is TRBV2, the J gene TRBJ2-7; the D gene is possibly TRBD1 (5 bases). Trimming cost V 10 bases and J 6 bases, with 16 bases left between them. CDR3 length: 12 residues. Germline V lookup: CDR1 SNHLY, CDR2 FYNNEI. In DNA form, the CDR3 reads TGTGCCAACAACCAGGGTTTCTCCGAGCAGTACTTC. It codes for CANNQGFSEQYF.

This chain connects TRBV4-2 to TRBJ1-2; D is perhaps TRBD1 (6 bases). Germline values: CDR1 LGHNA, CDR2 YNFKEQ. V lost 0 bases and J 5 bases, leaving 16 bases between the germline ends. The CDR3 is 16 amino acids. For the CDR3, the DNA is TGTGCCAGCAGCCAAGAGAGGCCAGGGGAAGTTTATGGCTACACCTTC. Translating gives CASSQERPGEVYGYTF.

This sequence joins TRBV7-3 and TRBJ2-7; 7 bases map to TRBD1. The V gene's germline CDR1 is SGHTA and CDR2 FQGTGA. There are 15 residues in the CDR3. V dropped 5 bases and J dropped 0; count of bases not matched to a gene: 7. Written as DNA, the CDR3 is TGTGCCAGCAGCATCGGACAGGACCCCTCCTACGAGCAGTACTTC. This sequence encodes CASSIGQDPSYEQYF.

There are a few counts of this clone. The chain uses TRBV27 and TRBJ1-2, with no clear D. CDR1 and CDR2 (germline): MNHEY, SMNVEV (reference sequence). The ends were cut back, 5 bases at V and 2 bases at J, with 15 bases in the middle. The CDR3 runs to 15 residues. In DNA, the CDR3 is TGTGCCAGCAGTCTAAAACAGTGGTCGAACTATGGCTACACCTTC. Amino acid sequence: CASSLKQWSNYGYTF.

The rearrangement joins TRBV6-5 to TRBJ1-4, with 8 bases identical to TRBD1. The germline V gene encodes CDR1 MNHEY and CDR2 SVGAGI. The V segment lost 5 bases and the J segment 7 bases; nucleotides outside the gene matches: 9. The CDR3 is 15 residues long. The CDR3 is CASSPSGGAGEKLFF. The CDR3 bases are TGTGCCAGCAGTCCCTCAGGGGGCGCGGGTGAAAAACTGTTTTTT.

The chain is built from TRBV5-1 and TRBJ2-1; D is unclear. Trimming shortened V by 0 bases and J by 0 bases, and 4 bases separated the two germline ends. CDR1 and CDR2 (germline): SGHRS, YFSETQ. CDR3 size: 14 residues. In DNA, the CDR3 is TGCGCCAGCAGCTTGGACATCTCCTACAATGAGCAGTTCTTC. It encodes CASSLDISYNEQFF.

The chain employs TRBV7-2 and TRBJ2-3; 8 bases are a match to TRBD2. The germline V gene has CDR1 SGHTA and CDR2 FQGNSA. Trimming at V came to 5 bases and at J to 2 bases, leaving 3 bases not matched to a gene. This CDR3 contains 14 residues. CDR3 protein: CASSISGATDTQYF. CDR3 bases: TGTGCCAGCAGCATTAGCGGGGCCACAGATACGCAGTATTTT.